These 28 T cell receptor beta chains were sequenced from one sample in a study of control samples from healthy donors and cancer patients. Clones were sequenced by immunoSEQ multiplex PCR, and TCRdb holds only the in-frame ones, with some missing. The repertoire holds about 120,000 clones, around 90% seen once, with 2% to 3% in the top ten. Input material: blood. These receptors all come from a man aged 40-50 years in good health.

This clone came up once. V gene TRBV30 combines with J gene TRBJ1-2, with 7 nucleotides matching TRBD1. The CDR3 covers 14 residues. Germline-derived CDR1 and CDR2 are GTSNPN and SVGIG (reference sequence). V dropped 3 bases and J dropped 2; count of bases not matched to a gene: 6. CDR3: CAWSPDRLNYGYTF. The DNA of the CDR3 is TGTGCCTGGAGCCCGGACAGGCTAAACTATGGCTACACCTTC.

The chain uses TRBV10-3 and TRBJ2-3; 11 nucleotides line up with TRBD2. This CDR3 has 17 residues. Per the germline V gene, CDR1 is ENHRY and CDR2 is SYGVKD. With 7 bases clipped from V and 0 bases from J, the junction kept 9 bases outside the gene matches. CDR3 protein: CAINPGLAVQSTDTQYF. CDR3 in DNA: TGTGCCATCAACCCGGGACTAGCGGTTCAAAGCACAGATACGCAGTATTTT.

The chain has TRBV30 and TRBJ2-3, with a tentative D call TRBD2 (5 bases). Germline loops: CDR1 GTSNPN, CDR2 SVGIG (reference sequence). CDR3 length: 14 residues. V shed 2 bases and J shed 2 bases, with 11 bases lying between them. The CDR3 nucleotides are TGTGCCTGGAGTCGGTCCGGGATCACAGATACGCAGTATTTT. It codes for CAWSRSGITDTQYF.

V gene TRBV18 combines with J gene TRBJ1-5; D possibly corresponds to TRBD1 (5 bases). The CDR3 spans 15 residues. Germline V gives CDR1 KGHSH, CDR2 LQKENI. V gave up 6 bases and J gave up 2 bases, with 14 bases separating them. CDR3 residues: CASSRGRLGNQPQHF. CDR3 DNA: TGTGCCAGCTCTCGGGGACGCCTTGGCAATCAGCCCCAGCATTTT.

The chain recombines TRBV27 with TRBJ1-6; D not certain. CDR1 MNHEY and CDR2 SMNVEV come from the germline V gene (reference sequence). The V end was cut by 2 bases, the J end by 9 bases, with 11 bases between. CDR3 length: 14 residues. CDR3 in amino acids: CASSLPTSGSPLHF. Written as DNA, the CDR3 is TGTGCCAGCAGTTTACCGACCTCGGGTTCACCCCTCCACTTT.

For the CDR3, the DNA is TGCGCCAGCAGTGACGCCGGGGCCAACGTCCTGACTTTC. As protein: CASSDAGANVLTF. The rearrangement uses TRBV10-2 and TRBJ2-6; D gene ambiguous. CDR1 is WSHSY, CDR2 SAAADI, per germline. The CDR3 is 13 residues long. The V and J ends lost 3 bases and 4 bases respectively, with 4 bases between them.

The chain uses TRBV19 and TRBJ1-4; perhaps TRBD1 as D (5 bases). Trimming cost V 1 base and J 12 bases, with 15 bases left between them. CDR1 is LNHDA, CDR2 SQIVND, per germline (reference sequence). There are 14 residues in the CDR3. CDR3 in DNA: TGTGCCAGTAGTATAGCTGCACAGGAGAAGGAACTGTTTTTT. Protein product: CASSIAAQEKELFF. The full variable domain, rest sourced from reference TRBV19 and TRBJ1-4, is DGGITQSPKYLFRKEGQNVTLSCEQNLNHDAMYWYRQDPGQGLRLIYYSQIVNDFQKGDIAEGYSVSREKKESFPLTVTSAQKNPTAFYLCASSIAAQEKELFFGSGTQLSVL.

This clone showed up just a few times. This chain joins TRBV18 and TRBJ1-5, with unresolved D. With 3 bases removed from V and 5 bases from J, the gap between germline ends came to 11 bases. This CDR3 is 14 amino acids long. The germline V gene has CDR1 KGHSH and CDR2 LQKENI. CDR3 protein: CASSPNLGDQPQHF. The DNA for the CDR3 is TGTGCCAGCTCACCGAATCTCGGGGATCAGCCCCAGCATTTT.

The V call is TRBV19, the J call TRBJ2-4, with 7 bases fitting TRBD2. CDR3 length equals 15 residues. The junction had 2 bases not matched to a gene; V was cut back by 3 bases and J by 0 bases. In germline, CDR1 is LNHDA, CDR2 SQIVND (reference sequence). The CDR3 region has the DNA TGTGCCAGTAGTATTGGGGGGGTAGCCAAAAACATTCAGTACTTC. Protein sequence: CASSIGGVAKNIQYF.

This clone was seen only once. The rearrangement joins TRBV7-9 to TRBJ2-3; unclear D gene. The CDR3 contains 11 residues. V was cut by 6 bases and J by 6 bases, with 7 bases left in between. Germline CDR1 and CDR2: SEHNR and FQNEAQ (reference sequence). As DNA, the CDR3 is TGTGCCAGCAGTCGGGCGGATACGCAGTATTTT. This gives the protein CASSRADTQYF.

V and J are TRBV4-1 and TRBJ1-6; D remains ambiguous. Trimming took 1 base from V and 5 from J, leaving 9 bases between them. Germline CDR1 is MGHRA and CDR2 is YSYEKL. CDR3 length: 15 residues. The DNA for the CDR3 is TGCGCCAGCAGCCAAGCGGGCAGAAATAATTCACCCCTCCACTTT. It codes for CASSQAGRNNSPLHF.

V is TRBV19 and J is TRBJ1-2; D unresolved. Between the trimmed V and J ends, which lost 3 bases and 8 bases, there was a span of 10 bases. Per the germline V gene, CDR1 is LNHDA and CDR2 is SQIVND (reference sequence). The CDR3 covers 12 residues. The CDR3 sequence is CASSISRAGYTF. CDR3 DNA: TGTGCCAGTAGTATCTCCCGTGCGGGCTACACCTTC.

The gene calls are TRBV3-1 (or the pseudogene TRBV3-2) and TRBJ2-1, with no clear D. CDR3 length: 13 residues. The ends were cut back, 4 bases at V and 4 bases at J, with 8 bases in the middle. Looked up from germline, CDR1 is LGHDT and CDR2 is YNNKEL (reference sequence). The CDR3, as DNA: TGTGCCAGCAGCCGCAACTCTTACAATGAGCAGTTCTTC. Translating gives CASSRNSYNEQFF.

To note about this clone: The same CDR3 is also encoded by other DNA sequences in this sample. The rearrangement joins TRBV27 to TRBJ1-6; no reliable D call. Trimming took 2 bases from V and 6 from J, leaving 2 bases between them. This CDR3 region has 12 residues. Germline values: CDR1 MNHEY, CDR2 SMNVEV (reference sequence). The CDR3 protein is CASSLTNSPLHF. CDR3 DNA: TGTGCCAGCAGTTTAACTAATTCACCCCTCCACTTT.

This chain connects TRBV24-1 to TRBJ1-1, with D possibly TRBD1 on 6 matching bases. CDR3 length: 15 residues. V was trimmed by 4 bases and J by 1 base, leaving 12 bases between them. Germline V CDR1 and CDR2: KGHDR, SFDVKD. CDR3 bases: TGTGCCACCAGTGACCCATCGACAGGGAACACTGAAGCTTTCTTT. Its translation is CATSDPSTGNTEAFF.

The chain couples TRBV6-5 to TRBJ2-1; D tentatively reads TRBD1 or TRBD2 (5 bases each). Trimming removed 2 bases from V and 6 bases from J, with 14 bases in between. Looked up from germline, CDR1 is MNHEY and CDR2 is SVGAGI. The length of the CDR3 is 15 residues. CDR3 loop: CASSYTEFGGNEQFF. As DNA, the CDR3 is TGTGCCAGCAGTTACACGGAATTTGGGGGCAATGAGCAGTTCTTC.

CDR3 DNA sequence: TGCAGCGTCTCCGGGGGCGTCAGCTATGGCTACACCTTC. Translating gives CSVSGGVSYGYTF. The J gene is TRBJ1-2, the V gene TRBV29-1; a weak D match, TRBD1 (6 bases). CDR3 size: 13 residues. Germline V gives CDR1 SQVTM, CDR2 ANQGSEA. V was pared by 6 bases and J by 4 bases, with 15 bases between.

This clone was picked up a small number of times. This chain uses TRBV30 with TRBJ1-1; D might be TRBD1 (6 bases). The CDR3 has 11 residues. Germline V gene lookup returns CDR1 GTSNPN and CDR2 SVGIG (reference sequence). V lost 7 bases to trimming and J lost 11 bases, with 17 bases between them. DNA for the CDR3: TGTGCCTTAAACAGGGAATTATTCGCTTTCTTT. Translating it yields CALNRELFAFF.

The V call is TRBV3-1 (or the pseudogene TRBV3-2), the J call TRBJ1-6, with a possible D match to TRBD1 (6 bases). With 1 base removed from V and 7 bases from J, the gap between germline ends came to 11 bases. The CDR3 spans 15 residues. Per the germline V gene, CDR1 is LGHDT and CDR2 is YNNKEL (reference sequence). CDR3 amino acids: CASSQGTVRNSPLHF. CDR3 DNA: TGTGCCAGCAGCCAAGGGACAGTAAGGAATTCACCCCTCCACTTT.

Here the CDR3 DNA reads TGTGCCAGCAGTAAACAGCAAGAGACCCAGTACTTC. It encodes CASSKQQETQYF. The chain has TRBV3-1 (or the pseudogene TRBV3-2) and TRBJ2-5; D is ambiguous. The CDR3 contains 12 residues. Germline lookup yields CDR1 LGHDT and CDR2 YNNKEL (reference sequence). V was cut by 6 bases and J by 2 bases, with 7 bases left in between.

The chain uses TRBV12-3 or TRBV12-4 and TRBJ1-2, with 7 bases aligning to TRBD1. The CDR3 is made up of 12 amino acids. V lost 5 bases to trimming and J lost 4 bases; unmatched junction nucleotides: 1. In DNA, the CDR3 is TGTGCCAGCAGTCGACAGGGCTATGGCTACACCTTC. It encodes CASSRQGYGYTF.

The CDR3 nucleotides are TGTGCCAGCAGCACGACAGGGAACTATGGCTACACCTTC. It specifies CASSTTGNYGYTF. The chain recombines TRBV5-5 with TRBJ1-2; 7 nucleotides line up with TRBD1. Germline CDR1 and CDR2: SGHKS and YYEKEE (reference sequence). CDR3 length: 13 residues. The trim removed 4 bases at V and 2 bases at J, leaving 2 bases unmatched.

V is TRBV15 and J is TRBJ2-2; D perhaps matches TRBD2 (5 bases). V lost 11 bases and J 0 bases, leaving 10 bases between the germline ends. The CDR3 is made up of 13 amino acids. The germline CDR1 and CDR2 sequences are LNHNV and YYDKDF (reference sequence). The CDR3 coding sequence is TGTGCCGTCCGGGGTGCGAACACCGGGGAGCTGTTTTTT. It specifies CAVRGANTGELFF.

This sequence joins TRBV6-5 and TRBJ1-3, with unresolved D. CDR3 length: 15 residues. Trimming stripped 2 bases from V and 0 bases from J, with 8 bases between. The germline V gene encodes CDR1 MNHEY and CDR2 SVGAGI. For the CDR3, the DNA is TGTGCCAGCAGTTACAGCCTGAGCTCTGGAAACACCATATATTTT. Amino acids: CASSYSLSSGNTIYF.

This clone was recorded once. The chain uses TRBV2 and TRBJ1-1, with 7 bases aligning to TRBD1. Trimming took 6 bases from V and 4 from J; bases not matched to a gene: 2. This CDR3 spans 12 amino acids. Germline V gene sequence: CDR1 SNHLY, CDR2 FYNNEI. CDR3 region: CASRTGSTEAFF. The CDR3 nucleotides are TGTGCCAGCAGGACAGGGTCCACTGAAGCTTTCTTT. The full variable domain, rest sourced from reference TRBV2 and TRBJ1-1, is EPEVTQTPSHQVTQMGQEVILRCVPISNHLYFYWYRQILGQKVEFLVSFYNNEISEKSEIFDDQFSVERPDGSNFTLKIRSTKLEDSAMYFCASRTGSTEAFFGQGTRLTVV.

The V call is TRBV4-1, the J call TRBJ1-6; D unclear. Germline V gene lookup returns CDR1 MGHRA and CDR2 YSYEKL. With 5 bases removed from V and 0 bases from J, the gap between germline ends came to 11 bases. The CDR3 runs 16 residues. CDR3: CASSDDGSSYNSPLHF. CDR3 nucleotide sequence: TGCGCCAGCAGCGACGACGGAAGCTCCTATAATTCACCCCTCCACTTT.

This clone appeared a few times. J is TRBJ2-1 and V is TRBV7-9; 10 nucleotides align to TRBD1. Per germline, CDR1 SEHNR and CDR2 FQNEAQ (reference sequence). This CDR3 region has 15 residues. With V trimmed by 8 bases and J by 10 bases, 14 bases remained unmatched. In nucleotides, the CDR3 is TGTGCCAGCGATACCGGGACAGGGGCGCCCACGGAGCAGTTCTTC. It is translated as CASDTGTGAPTEQFF.

The chain is built from TRBV6-1 and TRBJ1-2; D gene uncertain. The CDR3 is made up of 13 amino acids. Per germline, CDR1 MNHNS and CDR2 SASEGT. Trimming left V 2 bases short and J 6 bases short, with 10 bases between. The CDR3 nucleotides are TGTGCCAGCAGTGAAAAGGGTCTGGATGGCTACACCTTC. It is translated as CASSEKGLDGYTF.